The T cell receptor beta chain under discussion was sequenced for a study of CD8+ T cells in alopecia areata. Notes on the study in general: Researchers reported that TCR sharing among patients proved less clear than in mice, possibly HLA-linked.

CDR3 size: 19 residues. V was pared by 2 bases and J by 5 bases, with 20 bases of the junction left unmatched. Germline V gives CDR1 SEHNR, CDR2 FQNEAQ (reference sequence). Several patients' sorted CD4+ cells yielded CD25+CD127- cells. cDNA serving as the sequencing template came from extracted, reverse transcribed RNA. Profiling relied on immunoSEQ multiplex PCR, and the TCRdb table lists in-frame clones only, not all of them. This sample has about 20,000 clones; 60% to 70% occur once, and the top ten carry less than 5.5%. As regards this clone: Its target is not known.

Sequenced input: CD4+ Tregs sorted from blood. This clonotype originated in a human donor with alopecia areata. The rearrangement joins TRBV7-9 to TRBJ1-1; 7 nucleotides agree with TRBD1. This CDR3 reads CASSLSLGRQGISRTEAFF. The CDR3 DNA reads TGTGCCAGCAGCTTATCTTTGGGCAGACAGGGAATTTCGAGGACTGAAGCTTTCTTT. Full variable domain (remainder filled in from reference TRBV7-9 and TRBJ1-1): DTGVSQNPRHKITKRGQNVTFRCDPISEHNRLYWYRQTLGQGPEFLTYFQNEAQLEKSRLLSDRFSAERPKGSFSTLEIQRTEQGDSAMYLCASSLSLGRQGISRTEAFFGQGTRLTVV.